This T cell receptor beta chain stems from a study of T-cell reconstitution after alpha-beta-depleted transplantation in children. The CDR3 loop spans 15 amino acids. Germline CDR1 and CDR2: MNHEY and SMNVEV (reference sequence). The ends lost 7 bases at V and 5 bases at J; junction bases unmatched: 11. Unique molecular identifiers were used to barcode this TCRbeta library. Via MiXCR, TCRdb re-called the PCR reads, giving one row per CDR3 protein. The table lists 450,000 to 600,000 distinct CDR3 sequences, 10% of them singletons. Study-level findings and limits: The main origin of T-cell counts and diversity one year after transplant was newly produced T cells. Elevated TCRbeta diversity at day 60 was traced, in some patients, to surviving recipient T cells and thymic progenitors. Roughly two months post-transplant, alpha-beta T cells reportedly originated from several hundred graft clones that had expanded.

This clonotype was observed at least ten times. The antigen remains undetermined. The sample consisted of PBMCs, taken before TCRalphabeta/CD19-depleted stem cell transplant. The clonotype originates from a child aged 2 to 10 with inherited bone marrow failure, due to receive a stem cell transplant. The rearrangement uses TRBV27 and TRBJ2-7; 10 positions match TRBD1. The CDR3 region is CASTPRGTGVNEQYF. In nucleotides, the CDR3 is TGTGCCAGCACCCCCCGCGGGACAGGGGTAAACGAGCAGTACTTC.